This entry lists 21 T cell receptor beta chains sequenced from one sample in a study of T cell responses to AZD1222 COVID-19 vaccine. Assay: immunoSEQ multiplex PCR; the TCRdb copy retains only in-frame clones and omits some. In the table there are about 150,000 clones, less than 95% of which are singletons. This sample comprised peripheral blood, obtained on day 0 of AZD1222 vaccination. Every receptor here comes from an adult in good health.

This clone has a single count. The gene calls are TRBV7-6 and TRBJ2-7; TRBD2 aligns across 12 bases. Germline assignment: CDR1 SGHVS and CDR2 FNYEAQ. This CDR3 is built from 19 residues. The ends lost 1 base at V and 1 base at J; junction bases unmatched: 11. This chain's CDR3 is CASSLDPRLAGGGSYEQYF. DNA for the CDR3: TGTGCCAGCAGCTTAGACCCCCGGCTAGCGGGAGGGGGATCCTACGAGCAGTACTTC. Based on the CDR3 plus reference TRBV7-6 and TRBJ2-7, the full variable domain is GAGVSQSPRYKVTKRGQDVALRCDPISGHVSLYWYRQALGQGPEFLTYFNYEAQQDKSGLPNDRFSAERPEGSISTLTIQRTEQRDSAMYRCASSLDPRLAGGGSYEQYFGPGTRLTVT.

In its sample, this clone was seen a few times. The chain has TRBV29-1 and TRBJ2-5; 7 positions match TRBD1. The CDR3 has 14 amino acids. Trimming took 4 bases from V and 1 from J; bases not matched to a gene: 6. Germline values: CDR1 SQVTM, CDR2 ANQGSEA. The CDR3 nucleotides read TGCAGCGTTGCCACCGACAGGGTCCAAGAGACCCAGTACTTC. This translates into CSVATDRVQETQYF.

The CDR3 DNA follows: TGCGCCAGCAGCCTTGGCCACAGATCTAACTATGGCTACACCTTC. Translating gives CASSLGHRSNYGYTF. The chain combines TRBV5-1 with TRBJ1-2, with D unresolved. Germline V gene data show CDR1 as SGHRS and CDR2 as YFSETQ. V gave up 4 bases and J gave up 0 bases, with 13 bases separating them. The CDR3 is 15 amino acids.

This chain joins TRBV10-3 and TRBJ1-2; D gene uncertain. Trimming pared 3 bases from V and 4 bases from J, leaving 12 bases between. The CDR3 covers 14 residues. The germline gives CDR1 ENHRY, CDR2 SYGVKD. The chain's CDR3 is CAISDRSSAYGYTF. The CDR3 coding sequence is TGTGCCATCAGTGATCGGTCCAGCGCCTATGGCTACACCTTC.

The CDR3 DNA follows: TGTGCCAGCAGGGGGGACGGCGGCGAGCAGTACTTC. This gives the protein CASRGDGGEQYF. This sequence joins TRBV2 and TRBJ2-7; either TRBD1 or TRBD2 may fit D (5 bases each). Trimming stripped 6 bases from V and 6 bases from J, with 12 bases between. The germline V gene has CDR1 SNHLY and CDR2 FYNNEI. The CDR3 has 12 amino acids. The complete variable domain, with remaining parts taken from reference TRBV2 and TRBJ2-7, reads EPEVTQTPSHQVTQMGQEVILRCVPISNHLYFYWYRQILGQKVEFLVSFYNNEISEKSEIFDDQFSVERPDGSNFTLKIRSTKLEDSAMYFCASRGDGGEQYFGPGTRLTVT.

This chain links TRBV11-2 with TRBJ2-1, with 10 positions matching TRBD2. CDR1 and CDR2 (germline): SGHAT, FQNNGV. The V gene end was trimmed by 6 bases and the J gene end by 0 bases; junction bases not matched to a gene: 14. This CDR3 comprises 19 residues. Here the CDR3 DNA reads TGTGCCAGCAGTGTCAGTTGGACTAGCGGCTCGAGCTCCTACAATGAGCAGTTCTTC. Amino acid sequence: CASSVSWTSGSSSYNEQFF.

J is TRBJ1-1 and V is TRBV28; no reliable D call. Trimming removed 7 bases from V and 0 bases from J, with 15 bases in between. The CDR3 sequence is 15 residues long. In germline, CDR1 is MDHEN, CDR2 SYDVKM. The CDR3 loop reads CASISVSGMNTEAFF. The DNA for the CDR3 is TGTGCCAGCATCTCAGTCTCGGGGATGAACACTGAAGCTTTCTTT.

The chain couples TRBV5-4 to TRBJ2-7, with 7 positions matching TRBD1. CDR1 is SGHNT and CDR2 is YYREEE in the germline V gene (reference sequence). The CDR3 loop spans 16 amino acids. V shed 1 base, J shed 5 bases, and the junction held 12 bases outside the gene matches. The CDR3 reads CASSLKPQGNFDEQYF. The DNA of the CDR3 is TGTGCCAGCAGCTTGAAACCACAGGGGAATTTCGACGAGCAGTACTTC. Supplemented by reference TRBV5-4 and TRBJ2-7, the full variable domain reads ETGVTQSPTHLIKTRGQQVTLRCSSQSGHNTVSWYQQALGQGPQFIFQYYREEENGRGNFPPRFSGLQFPNYSSELNVNALELDDSALYLCASSLKPQGNFDEQYFGPGTRLTVT.

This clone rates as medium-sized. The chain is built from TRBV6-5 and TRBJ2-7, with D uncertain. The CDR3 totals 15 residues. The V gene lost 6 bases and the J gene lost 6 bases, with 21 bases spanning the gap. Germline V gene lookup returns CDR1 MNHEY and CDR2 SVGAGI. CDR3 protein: CASRSFRAPHSEQYF. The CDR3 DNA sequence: TGTGCCAGCAGGAGCTTCCGGGCCCCGCACAGCGAGCAGTACTTC.

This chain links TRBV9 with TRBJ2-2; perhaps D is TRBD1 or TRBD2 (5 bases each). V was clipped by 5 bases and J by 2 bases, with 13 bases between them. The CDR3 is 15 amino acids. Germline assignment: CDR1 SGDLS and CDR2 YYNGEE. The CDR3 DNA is TGTGCCAGCAGTTCCGGGACCACAAACACCGGGGAGCTGTTTTTT. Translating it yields CASSSGTTNTGELFF.

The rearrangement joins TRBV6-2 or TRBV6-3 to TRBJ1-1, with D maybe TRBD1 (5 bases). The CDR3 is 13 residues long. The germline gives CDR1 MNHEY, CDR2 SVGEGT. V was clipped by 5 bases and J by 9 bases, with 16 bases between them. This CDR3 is CASSNGAVDKAFF. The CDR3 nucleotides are TGTGCCAGCAGTAATGGGGCCGTGGACAAAGCTTTCTTT.

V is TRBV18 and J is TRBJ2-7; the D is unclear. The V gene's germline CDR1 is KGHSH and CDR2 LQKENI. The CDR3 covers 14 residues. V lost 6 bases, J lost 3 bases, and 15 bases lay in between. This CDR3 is CASSGDRDFYEQYF. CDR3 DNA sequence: TGTGCCAGCTCTGGCGACCGAGACTTCTACGAGCAGTACTTC.

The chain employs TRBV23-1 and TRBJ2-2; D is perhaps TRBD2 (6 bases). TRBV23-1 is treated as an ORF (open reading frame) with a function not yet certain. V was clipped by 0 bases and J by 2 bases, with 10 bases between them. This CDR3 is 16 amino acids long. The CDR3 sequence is CASSQSEGENTGELFF. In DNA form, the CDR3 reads TGCGCCAGCAGTCAATCGGAGGGAGAAAACACCGGGGAGCTGTTTTTT.

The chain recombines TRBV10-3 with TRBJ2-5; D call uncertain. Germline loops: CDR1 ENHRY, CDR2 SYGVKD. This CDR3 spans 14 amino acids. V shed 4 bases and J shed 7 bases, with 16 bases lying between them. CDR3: CAISGGVEPGTQYF. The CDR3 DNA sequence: TGTGCCATCAGTGGGGGTGTTGAACCCGGGACCCAGTACTTC.

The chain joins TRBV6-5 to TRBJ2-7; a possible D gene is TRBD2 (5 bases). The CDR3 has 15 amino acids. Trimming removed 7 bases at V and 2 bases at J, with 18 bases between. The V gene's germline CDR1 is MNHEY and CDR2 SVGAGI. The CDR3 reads CASTRPPGSTYEQYF. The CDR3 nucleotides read TGTGCCAGCACCCGACCTCCGGGATCTACCTACGAGCAGTACTTC.

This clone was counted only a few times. This CDR3 reads CASGVGGYEQYF. The CDR3, as DNA: TGTGCCAGTGGTGTCGGGGGCTACGAGCAGTACTTC. The genes are TRBV28 and TRBJ2-7; the D gene is possibly TRBD2 (6 bases). CDR3 length: 12 residues. Germline V CDR1 and CDR2: MDHEN, SYDVKM. The V end lost 9 bases, the J end lost 3 bases, and 12 bases lay between the germline ends.

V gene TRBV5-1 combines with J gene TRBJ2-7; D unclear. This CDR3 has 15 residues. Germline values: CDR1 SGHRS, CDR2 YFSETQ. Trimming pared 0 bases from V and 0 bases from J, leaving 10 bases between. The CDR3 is CASSLGGRRSYEQYF. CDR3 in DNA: TGCGCCAGCAGCTTGGGAGGACGGCGCTCCTACGAGCAGTACTTC.

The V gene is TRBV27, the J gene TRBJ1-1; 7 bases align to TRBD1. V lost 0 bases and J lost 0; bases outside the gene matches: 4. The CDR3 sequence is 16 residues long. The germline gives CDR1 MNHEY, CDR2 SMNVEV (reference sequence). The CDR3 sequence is CASSLSYGTVNTEAFF. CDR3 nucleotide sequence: TGTGCCAGCAGTTTATCGTATGGGACAGTGAACACTGAAGCTTTCTTT.

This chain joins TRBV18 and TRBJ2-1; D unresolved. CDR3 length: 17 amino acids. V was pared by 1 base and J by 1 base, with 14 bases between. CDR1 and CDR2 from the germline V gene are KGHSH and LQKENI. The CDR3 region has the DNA TGTGCCAGCTCACCACGGGTAATGAAGTGGTCCTACAATGAGCAGTTCTTC. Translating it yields CASSPRVMKWSYNEQFF. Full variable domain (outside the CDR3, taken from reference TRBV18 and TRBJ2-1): NAGVMQNPRHLVRRRGQEARLRCSPMKGHSHVYWYRQLPEEGLKFMVYLQKENIIDESGMPKERFSAEFPKEGPSILRIQQVVRGDSAAYFCASSPRVMKWSYNEQFFGPGTRLTVL.

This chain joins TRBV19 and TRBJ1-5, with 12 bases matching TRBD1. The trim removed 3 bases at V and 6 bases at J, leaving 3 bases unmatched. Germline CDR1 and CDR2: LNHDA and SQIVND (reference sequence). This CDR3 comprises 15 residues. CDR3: CASSMGQGAIQPQHF. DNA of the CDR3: TGTGCCAGTAGTATGGGACAGGGGGCGATTCAGCCCCAGCATTTT.

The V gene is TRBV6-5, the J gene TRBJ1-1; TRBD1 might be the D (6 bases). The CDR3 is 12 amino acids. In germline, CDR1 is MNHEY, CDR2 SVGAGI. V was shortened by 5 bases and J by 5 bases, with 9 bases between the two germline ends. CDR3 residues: CASSTGMTEAFF. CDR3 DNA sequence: TGTGCCAGCAGTACAGGGATGACTGAAGCTTTCTTT.